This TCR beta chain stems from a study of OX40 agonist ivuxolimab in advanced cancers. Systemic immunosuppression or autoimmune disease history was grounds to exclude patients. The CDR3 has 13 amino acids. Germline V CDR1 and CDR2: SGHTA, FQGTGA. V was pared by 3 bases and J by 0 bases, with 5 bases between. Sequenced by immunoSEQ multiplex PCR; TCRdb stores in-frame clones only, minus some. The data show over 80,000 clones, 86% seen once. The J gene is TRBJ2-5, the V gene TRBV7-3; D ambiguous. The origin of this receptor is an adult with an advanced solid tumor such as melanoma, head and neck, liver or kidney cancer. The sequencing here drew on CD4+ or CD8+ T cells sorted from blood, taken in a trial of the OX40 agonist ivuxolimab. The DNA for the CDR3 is TGTGCCAGCAGCTTGGGTAACCAAGAGACCCAGTACTTC. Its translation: CASSLGNQETQYF.